This T cell receptor (beta chain) is from a study of blood T cell repertoires in COVID-19. Produced via immunoSEQ multiplex PCR; TCRdb's table is partial and in-frame only. The sample comprises under 450,000 clones, 80% to 95% of which are singletons, and about 0.83% rests with the top ten. The CDR3 spans 16 residues. Trimming stripped 7 bases from V and 4 bases from J, with 25 bases between. Germline V gene data show CDR1 as SQVTM and CDR2 as ANQGSEA. Input material: PBMCs or T cells enriched from blood (not recorded which). The genes are TRBV29-1 and TRBJ1-2; TRBD1 is a possible D gene (6 bases). The TCR was taken from a woman aged 40 to 55 who had been exposed to COVID-19. The CDR3 DNA sequence: TGCAGCGCCTCCGCACCGGGGGGCACGGGATTCTATGGCTACACCTTC. Its translation: CSASAPGGTGFYGYTF.